The 9 T cell receptor beta chains below were found in one sample sequenced in a study of naive and memory T cell subsets. Two oligonucleotides, mixed equimolar, formed the beta constant-region primer covering TRBC1 and TRBC2. Four rounds of PCR amplified the ligated cDNA using nested alpha and beta constant-region primers plus SP2. In TCRdb, the UMI-ligation and nested PCR reads were re-called with MiXCR into one record per CDR3 protein. Among over 110,000 distinct CDR3 sequences listed, approximately 20% were seen once. Study-level points and caveats: Naive repertoires, especially CD8, held a few larger clonotypes, possibly memory cells re-expressing CD45RA.

These receptors lack a known antigen. The sample comprised naive CD8+ T cells from blood. Source of these receptors: a human donor in good health.

Only a few counts were recorded for this clonotype. The chain's CDR3 is CASTGAYQETQYF. The DNA for the CDR3 is TGTGCCAGCACCGGAGCCTACCAAGAGACCCAGTACTTC. V and J are TRBV7-2 and TRBJ2-5; D not resolved. The germline CDR1 and CDR2 sequences are SGHTA and FQGNSA. The V end lost 7 bases, the J end lost 0 bases, and 9 bases lay between the germline ends. This CDR3 has 13 amino acids.

The rearrangement uses TRBV7-9 and TRBJ1-1, with D perhaps TRBD1 (6 bases). The V gene's germline CDR1 is SEHNR and CDR2 FQNEAQ (reference sequence). V lost 6 bases and J 7 bases, leaving 18 bases between the germline ends. CDR3 length equals 14 residues. CDR3 coding DNA: TGTGCCAGCAGAGGAGCGAACAGGGCTGGTGAAGCTTTCTTT. As protein: CASRGANRAGEAFF. Full variable domain (rest looked up from reference TRBV7-9 and TRBJ1-1): DTGVSQNPRHKITKRGQNVTFRCDPISEHNRLYWYRQTLGQGPEFLTYFQNEAQLEKSRLLSDRFSAERPKGSFSTLEIQRTEQGDSAMYLCASRGANRAGEAFFGQGTRLTVV.

The chain recombines TRBV20-1 with TRBJ2-1; TRBD2 agrees at 9 bases. V lost 6 bases, J lost 5 bases, and 5 bases stayed unmatched. CDR1 is DFQATT and CDR2 is SNEGSKA in the germline V gene (reference sequence). This CDR3 is 13 amino acids long. In DNA, the CDR3 is TGCAGTGCCATAGCGGGAGAGAACAATGAGCAGTTCTTC. This sequence encodes CSAIAGENNEQFF.

This clonotype was detected a few times. The rearrangement uses TRBV29-1 and TRBJ2-7; 7 nucleotides match TRBD1. V lost 2 bases and J lost 3; bases outside the gene matches: 4. The CDR3 is made up of 13 amino acids. Germline V gene lookup returns CDR1 SQVTM and CDR2 ANQGSEA. This CDR3 is CSVELTGDYEQYF. The DNA for the CDR3 is TGCAGCGTTGAATTAACAGGGGACTACGAGCAGTACTTC.

The J gene is TRBJ2-1, the V gene TRBV5-1; 16 bases agree with TRBD2. CDR1 SGHRS and CDR2 YFSETQ come from the germline V gene. There are 18 residues in the CDR3. J was trimmed by 0 bases and V by 3 bases; bases with no gene match: 3. The CDR3 sequence is CASSWGLAGGSSYNEQFF. In DNA, the CDR3 is TGCGCCAGCAGCTGGGGACTAGCGGGAGGGAGCTCCTACAATGAGCAGTTCTTC.

In its sample, this clonotype was seen a few times. The gene calls are TRBV12-3 or TRBV12-4 and TRBJ2-5; the D is unclear. The CDR3 covers 14 residues. V lost 7 bases and J 0 bases, leaving 12 bases between the germline ends. Written as DNA, the CDR3 is TGTGCCAGCACCTTAGGGCAGAACCAAGAGACCCAGTACTTC. Encoded protein: CASTLGQNQETQYF.

The chain combines TRBV5-6 with TRBJ2-1, with 7 bases identical to TRBD2. The CDR3 sequence is 12 residues long. The ends lost 4 bases at V and 10 bases at J; junction bases unmatched: 5. Per the germline V gene, CDR1 is SGHDT and CDR2 is YYEEEE. Written as DNA, the CDR3 is TGTGCCAGCAGCGATGGTAGCGGGGAGCAGTTCTTC. It encodes CASSDGSGEQFF.

The sample holds many counts of this clonotype. This chain connects TRBV13 to TRBJ2-7, with TRBD2 matching over 13 bases. Germline CDR1 PRHDT, CDR2 FYEKMQ (reference sequence). There are 15 residues in the CDR3. V lost 5 bases, J lost 1 base, and 2 bases stayed unmatched. This CDR3 is CASSPGLAGSYEQYF. CDR3 nucleotides: TGTGCCAGCAGCCCGGGACTAGCGGGGTCCTACGAGCAGTACTTC.

The chain combines TRBV29-1 with TRBJ2-1; 8 bases line up with TRBD2. The CDR3 has 13 amino acids. CDR1 and CDR2 from the germline V gene are SQVTM and ANQGSEA. V lost 7 bases and J lost 10; bases outside the gene matches: 12. CDR3 coding DNA: TGCAGCGCCCCGACTAGCGCGAAGGGGGAGCAGTTCTTC. It is translated as CSAPTSAKGEQFF.